This entry is about one TCR beta chain. This entry is derived from a study of blood T cell repertoires in COVID-19. Generated by immunoSEQ multiplex PCR, the TCRdb table keeps only in-frame clones and is missing some. The sample consists of a few hundred thousand clones, about nine tenths of them appearing once. Study members were between about 18 and 100 years old and lived in some 22 US regions. Trimming removed 6 bases from V and 11 bases from J; junction bases left unmatched: 14. This CDR3 has 15 residues. Germline V lookup: CDR1 MNHEY, CDR2 SMNVEV (reference sequence). This TCR was sampled from a man aged 35 to 55 who had recovered from COVID-19. This chain uses TRBV27 with TRBJ1-1; TRBD1 agrees at 11 bases. The source material was PBMCs or T cells enriched from blood (not recorded which). The CDR3 is CASRPVPDRGLQAFF. The CDR3 coding sequence is TGTGCCAGCAGACCCGTGCCGGACAGGGGGCTTCAGGCTTTCTTT.